This is a list of T cell receptor beta chains from one sample in a study of breast tumors, draining lymph nodes, adjacent tissues. From the multiplex PCR reads, TCRdb called clonotypes with MiXCR, one entry per CDR3 protein. The data contain about 180,000 distinct CDR3 sequences, around a third of them singletons. The source material was axillary lymph node tissue. These receptors all stem from a female donor with breast cancer. Some clones in this sample may be carry-over from other donors' samples. The CDR3 runs from the conserved cysteine through the conserved F or W. The D gene is left open where the match is weak. Some rows have no size entry. The others give once, few or many, or a class for an expanded clone.

cdr3_nt cdr3_aa v_call clone_size d_call j_call
TGTGCCAGCAGTGTGGGCGGGAGGGGAGATACGCAGTATTTT CASSVGGRGDTQYF TRBV25-1 many TRBD2 TRBJ2-3
TGCAGTCTCGCGGGCGGGAGGGAAGCGGGAGGCGGGGAGACCCAGTACTTC CSLAGGREAGGGETQYF TRBV29-1 once TRBD2 TRBJ2-5
TGTGCCAGCAGCTTCGGCCCGGACCTTGGGCAGTACTTC CASSFGPDLGQYF TRBV7-9 many NA TRBJ2-7
TGTGCCACCAGCTGGATGGATGAGCAGTTCTTC CATSWMDEQFF TRBV3-1 many NA TRBJ2-1
TGCGCCAGCAGCCCTGGGACAGGGGGGCTCACCTTC CASSPGTGGLTF TRBV5-1 many TRBD1 TRBJ1-2
TGTGCCAGCAGCACGACCAGGGAGAACACTGAAGCTTTCTTT CASSTTRENTEAFF TRBV14 NA NA TRBJ1-1
TGCAGCGTCGAAGGTGGGGGGGCAATGTTTTACGAGCAGTACTTC CSVEGGGAMFYEQYF TRBV29-1 many NA TRBJ2-7
TGCAGTGCTAGCGGACTAGCGGGGGAACACTACGAGCAGTACTTC CSASGLAGEHYEQYF TRBV20-1 many TRBD2 TRBJ2-7
TGTGCCAGCATGGGACTAAATTCACCCCTCCACTTT CASMGLNSPLHF TRBV28 many NA TRBJ1-6
TGTGCCAGCAGCCCCGGGACAGGGGTAAACATTCAGTACTTC CASSPGTGVNIQYF TRBV12-3/TRBV12-4 few TRBD1 TRBJ2-4
TGTGCCAGCTCACCTCTTAGGAGAAGTGAGCAGTTCTTC CASSPLRRSEQFF TRBV18 many NA TRBJ2-1
TGTGCCAGTAGGCGCTCTGGGGCCAACGTCCTGACTTTC CASRRSGANVLTF TRBV19 many NA TRBJ2-6
TGTGCCAGCAGCCGATTTCAGGGGACTGGGGCCAACGTCCTGACTTTC CASSRFQGTGANVLTF TRBV14 many NA TRBJ2-6
TGCAGTGCCAGGCGGCAGGGGGCTTCACCCCTCCACTTT CSARRQGASPLHF TRBV20-1 many TRBD1 TRBJ1-6
TGTGCCAGCAGTTTTGGGACTAGCGGCCTTGGGACCCAGTACTTC CASSFGTSGLGTQYF TRBV6-9 once TRBD2 TRBJ2-5
TGCGCCAGCAGCTTACCGGGACAGGGAGACTATGGCTACACCTTC CASSLPGQGDYGYTF TRBV5-1 many TRBD1 TRBJ1-2
TGTGCCAGCAGCGTAGAAAGGGATAATTCACCCCTCCACTTT CASSVERDNSPLHF TRBV9 many NA TRBJ1-6
TGTGCCAGCAGTGGGGACAGGGGTGTTCAGCCCCAGCATTTT CASSGDRGVQPQHF TRBV6-1 many TRBD1 TRBJ1-5
TGTGCCAGCAGGGTAACAGGTCGGTCCTACAATGAGCAGTTCTTC CASRVTGRSYNEQFF TRBV6-1 few NA TRBJ2-1
TGCGCCAGCAGCCGGACGGGGGCCGGGGGGGAAAAACTGTTTTTT CASSRTGAGGEKLFF TRBV5-1 many NA TRBJ1-4
TGCAGTGTCCCGGTGGGACGGACTAGCGGGGGGGCCGTGGATACGCAGTATTTT CSVPVGRTSGGAVDTQYF TRBV20-1 NA TRBD2 TRBJ2-3
TGTGCCAGCAGTCAAAACGGAGGGGGGAGCTTCTACGGTGAAAAACTGTTTTTT CASSQNGGGSFYGEKLFF TRBV4-2 many NA TRBJ1-4
TGCAGTGCTAAAGGACTAGCGGTTTCCTACGAGCAGTACTTC CSAKGLAVSYEQYF TRBV20-1 many TRBD2 TRBJ2-7
TGTGCCAGCGAAGGGGCGACAGGGTGGCAAGAGACCCAGTACTTC CASEGATGWQETQYF TRBV2 many TRBD1 TRBJ2-5
TGTGCCAGCAGTCCCGGGACGGGGGGGATCTCCTACAATGAGCAGTTCTTC CASSPGTGGISYNEQFF TRBV6-6 many TRBD2 TRBJ2-1
TGTGCCAGCAGGAAGGATAGTCAGGGTATAGCTTTCTTT CASRKDSQGIAFF TRBV2 many NA TRBJ1-1
TGCAGCGCCGGACGGGTCGCCTACGAGCAGTACTTC CSAGRVAYEQYF TRBV29-1 many NA TRBJ2-7
TGCGCCAGCAGCCTCCTTGTAGGGAGTGGAGGCGAAAAACTGTTTTTT CASSLLVGSGGEKLFF TRBV4-1 many NA TRBJ1-4
TGTGCCAGCAGCCCGTACAGGGAGGTGCGCGCTAATGAAAAACTGTTTTTT CASSPYREVRANEKLFF TRBV3-1 many NA TRBJ1-4
TGTGCCAGCAGCCAGGCAGGGGTTGGAAACACCATATATTTT CASSQAGVGNTIYF TRBV4-2 many NA TRBJ1-3
TGTGCCGGCAGCGTACAGGGGACCCAGTACTTC CAGSVQGTQYF TRBV12-3/TRBV12-4 NA NA TRBJ2-5
TGTGCCAGCAGCTTCCCAGGGACAGCAAATGAAAAACTGCTTTTT CASSFPGTANEKLLF TRBV7-9 NA TRBD1 TRBJ1-4